Sequencing of this T cell receptor (beta chain) was carried out in a study of circulating and synovial CD4+ cells in juvenile arthritis. Study-wide points: Circulating pathogenic-like lymphocytes shared a substantially higher fraction of CDR3 sequences with synovium than bulk blood. Overlap with synovium rose as more T cells were sequenced.

Assay: immunoSEQ multiplex PCR; the TCRdb copy retains only in-frame clones and omits some. The repertoire holds roughly 14,000 clones, with 75% to 90% as singletons. Germline V gives CDR1 SGHDN, CDR2 FVKESK. This CDR3 comprises 14 residues. The V and J ends lost 0 bases and 4 bases respectively, with 9 bases between them. Note on this clone: The antigen is unknown.

The source material was CD4+ T cells from synovial fluid. The J gene is TRBJ1-1, the V gene TRBV14, with D possibly TRBD1 on 5 matching bases. The sequence was obtained from a human patient with juvenile idiopathic arthritis. Some clones in this sample may be carry-over from other donors' samples. The CDR3 loop is CASSQDGGTTEAFF. DNA of the CDR3: TGTGCCAGCAGCCAAGATGGGGGGACCACTGAAGCTTTCTTT.